This record covers a single T cell receptor beta chain. Which antigen it targets is not known. The record has no base qualities; no much larger clone is one base away. These data are taken from a study of technical replicates of blood from a few donors (dated by TCRdb to about 2017). Taken from the germline V gene, the CDR1 and CDR2 loops are LGHNA and YSLEER. The junction shows trimming of 4 bases on V and 2 bases on J, plus 15 bases between the germline ends. The CDR3, from cysteine to phenylalanine, totals 15 residues. Solely the CDR3 DNA is kept, with 45 bases framed from the first base. The library was produced with the immunoSEQ multiplex PCR assay. Not all clones reach the TCRdb copy of this immuneACCESS table, which keeps in-frame sequences only. Checked studies attribute under half of the gap to unresolved V genes and leave the rest unexplained. This sample lists about 72,000 clones; 80% to 95% were detected once. 0.36% of the sample comes from the top ten.

The sample was T cells isolated from PBMCs. The clonotype was recovered from a human donor in good health. The rearrangement joined TRBV4-3 to TRBJ2-7; no D gene is confidently identified. CDR3 reads: CASSLWSERPYEQYF. The DNA sequence is TGCGCCAGCAGCCTCTGGAGTGAGCGCCCCTACGAGCAGTACTTC.